This T cell receptor (beta chain) comes out of a study of blood T cell repertoires in COVID-19. At the level of the study: COVID-19 samples, acute and convalescent, were from the United States, Italy and Spain. Sample material is recorded as cDNA or gDNA derived from T cells, B-cell-depleted T cells, or PBMCs.

This CDR3 has 13 residues. CDR1 is GTSNPN and CDR2 is SVGIG in the germline V gene (reference sequence). V was trimmed by 5 bases and J by 4 bases, leaving 14 bases between them. In the original processing: Amplification from reference gene primers served as the basis for estimated nucleated cell counts. Data came from immunoSEQ multiplex PCR; TCRdb stores just in-frame clones and leaves some out. V and J calls and clone size are as listed in that table; D and trimming were resolved from the DNA. The table records 150,000 or so clones, more than 75% of them present only once. The sequence came from a woman in her seventies with acute or convalescent COVID-19. V gene TRBV30 combines with J gene TRBJ1-2, with D maybe TRBD1 (6 bases). Sequencing was performed on peripheral blood. CDR3 sequence: CAWLLDRRYGYTF. The CDR3 nucleotides read TGTGCCTGGCTCTTGGACAGACGCTATGGCTACACCTTC.